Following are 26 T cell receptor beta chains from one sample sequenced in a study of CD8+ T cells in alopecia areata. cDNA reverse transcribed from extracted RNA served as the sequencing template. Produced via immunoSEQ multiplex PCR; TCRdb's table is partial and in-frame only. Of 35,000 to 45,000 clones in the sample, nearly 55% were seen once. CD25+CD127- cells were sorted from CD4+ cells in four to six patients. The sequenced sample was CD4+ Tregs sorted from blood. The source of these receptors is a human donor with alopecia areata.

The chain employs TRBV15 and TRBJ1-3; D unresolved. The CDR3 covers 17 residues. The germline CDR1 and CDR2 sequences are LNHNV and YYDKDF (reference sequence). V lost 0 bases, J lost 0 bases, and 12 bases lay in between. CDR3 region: CATSRDGSTYSGNTIYF. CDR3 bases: TGTGCCACCAGCAGAGACGGCAGCACATACTCTGGAAACACCATATATTTT.

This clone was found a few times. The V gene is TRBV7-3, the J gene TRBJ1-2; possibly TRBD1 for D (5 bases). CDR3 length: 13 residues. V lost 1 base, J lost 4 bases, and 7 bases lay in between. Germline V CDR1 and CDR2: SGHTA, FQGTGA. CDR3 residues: CASSLNGGYGYTF. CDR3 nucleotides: TGTGCCAGCAGCTTAAACGGGGGCTATGGCTACACCTTC.

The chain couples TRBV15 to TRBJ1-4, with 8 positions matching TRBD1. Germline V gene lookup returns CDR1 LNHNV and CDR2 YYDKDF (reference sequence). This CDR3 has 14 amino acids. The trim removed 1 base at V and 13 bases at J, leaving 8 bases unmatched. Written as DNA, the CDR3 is TGTGCCACCAGCAGAGGACAGGGGCTAGGAGTACTGTTTTTT. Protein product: CATSRGQGLGVLFF. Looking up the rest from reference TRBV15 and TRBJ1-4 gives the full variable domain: DAMVIQNPRYQVTQFGKPVTLSCSQTLNHNVMYWYQQKSSQAPKLLFHYYDKDFNNEADTPDNFQSRRPNTSFCFLDIRSPGLGDTAMYLCATSRGQGLGVLFFGSGTQLSVL.

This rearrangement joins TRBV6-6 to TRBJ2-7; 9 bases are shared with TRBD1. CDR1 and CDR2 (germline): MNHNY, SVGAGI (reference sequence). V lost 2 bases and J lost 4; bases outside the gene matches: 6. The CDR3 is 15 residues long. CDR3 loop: CASSYPGQGKYEQYF. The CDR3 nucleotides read TGTGCCAGCAGTTACCCGGGACAGGGAAAGTACGAGCAGTACTTC.

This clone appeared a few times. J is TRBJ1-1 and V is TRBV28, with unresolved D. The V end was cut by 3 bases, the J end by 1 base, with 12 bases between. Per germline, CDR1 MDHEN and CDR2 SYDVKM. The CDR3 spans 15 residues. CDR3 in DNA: TGTGCCAGCAGTTTGACCCGGTGGGGGAACACTGAAGCTTTCTTT. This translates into CASSLTRWGNTEAFF.

This CDR3 reads CASSKINTGELFF. The DNA of the CDR3 is TGTGCCAGCAGCAAAATTAACACCGGGGAGCTGTTTTTT. The rearrangement uses TRBV5-6 and TRBJ2-2; D gene unclear. The V gene lost 4 bases and the J gene lost 2 bases, with 6 bases spanning the gap. This CDR3 region has 13 residues. Germline values: CDR1 SGHDT, CDR2 YYEEEE.

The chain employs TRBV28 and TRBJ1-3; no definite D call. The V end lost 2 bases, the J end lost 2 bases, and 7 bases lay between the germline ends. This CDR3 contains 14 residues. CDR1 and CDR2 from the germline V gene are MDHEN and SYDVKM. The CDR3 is CASSLRGAGNTIYF. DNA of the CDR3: TGTGCCAGCAGTTTACGGGGTGCTGGAAACACCATATATTTT.

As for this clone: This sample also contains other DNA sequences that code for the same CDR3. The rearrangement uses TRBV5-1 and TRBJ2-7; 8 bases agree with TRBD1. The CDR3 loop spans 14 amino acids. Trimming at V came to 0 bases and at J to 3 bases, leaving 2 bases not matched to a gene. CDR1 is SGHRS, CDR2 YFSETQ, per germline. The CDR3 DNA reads TGCGCCAGCAGCTTGGCAGGGGGCCTCTACGAGCAGTACTTC. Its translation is CASSLAGGLYEQYF.

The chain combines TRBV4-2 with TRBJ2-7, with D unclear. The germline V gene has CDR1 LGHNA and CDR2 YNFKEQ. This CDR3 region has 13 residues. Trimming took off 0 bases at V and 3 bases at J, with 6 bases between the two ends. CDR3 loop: CASSQDFNYEQYF. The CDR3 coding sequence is TGTGCCAGCAGCCAAGATTTCAACTACGAGCAGTACTTC.

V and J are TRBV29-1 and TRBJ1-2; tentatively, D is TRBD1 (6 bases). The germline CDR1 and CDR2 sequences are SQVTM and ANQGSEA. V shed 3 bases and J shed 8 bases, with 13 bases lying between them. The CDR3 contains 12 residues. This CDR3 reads CSVEPGGGGYTF. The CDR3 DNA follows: TGCAGCGTTGAGCCCGGGGGCGGCGGCTACACCTTC. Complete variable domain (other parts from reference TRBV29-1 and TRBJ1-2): SAVISQKPSRDICQRGTSLTIQCQVDSQVTMMFWYRQQPGQSLTLIATANQGSEATYESGFVIDKFPISRPNLTFSTLTVSNMSPEDSSIYLCSVEPGGGGYTFGSGTRLTVV.

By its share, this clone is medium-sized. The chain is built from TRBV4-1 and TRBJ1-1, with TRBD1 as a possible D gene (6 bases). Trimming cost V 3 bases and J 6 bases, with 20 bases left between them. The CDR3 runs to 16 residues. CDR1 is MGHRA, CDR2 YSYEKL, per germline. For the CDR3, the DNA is TGCGCCAGCAGCCATGGGTTATCGGGGGCCAACTCTGAAGCTTTCTTT. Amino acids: CASSHGLSGANSEAFF.

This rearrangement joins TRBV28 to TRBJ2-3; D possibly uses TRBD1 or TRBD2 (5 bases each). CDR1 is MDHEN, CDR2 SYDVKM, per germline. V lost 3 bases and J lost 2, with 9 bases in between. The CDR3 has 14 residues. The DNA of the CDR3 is TGTGCCAGCAGTTTTGGGGGAGACACAGATACGCAGTATTTT. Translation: CASSFGGDTDTQYF.

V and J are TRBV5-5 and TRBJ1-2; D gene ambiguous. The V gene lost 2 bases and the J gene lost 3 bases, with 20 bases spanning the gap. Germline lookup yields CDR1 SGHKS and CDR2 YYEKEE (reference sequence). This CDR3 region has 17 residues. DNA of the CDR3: TGTGCCAGCAGCTTATTCGCGGGATGGGATTCCTACTATGGCTACACCTTC. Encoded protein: CASSLFAGWDSYYGYTF.

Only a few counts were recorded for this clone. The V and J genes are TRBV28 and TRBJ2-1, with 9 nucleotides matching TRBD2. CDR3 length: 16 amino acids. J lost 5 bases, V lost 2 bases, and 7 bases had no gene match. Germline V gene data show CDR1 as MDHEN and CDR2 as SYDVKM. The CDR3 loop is CASSLGGSGSHNEQFF. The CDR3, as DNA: TGTGCCAGCAGTTTAGGGGGTAGCGGGAGTCACAATGAGCAGTTCTTC.

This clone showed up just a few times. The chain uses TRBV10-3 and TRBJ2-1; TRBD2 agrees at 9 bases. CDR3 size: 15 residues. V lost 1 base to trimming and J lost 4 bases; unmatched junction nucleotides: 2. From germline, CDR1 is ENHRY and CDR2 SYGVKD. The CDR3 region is CAISEFTSGYNEQFF. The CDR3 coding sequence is TGTGCCATCAGTGAGTTTACTAGCGGGTACAATGAGCAGTTCTTC.

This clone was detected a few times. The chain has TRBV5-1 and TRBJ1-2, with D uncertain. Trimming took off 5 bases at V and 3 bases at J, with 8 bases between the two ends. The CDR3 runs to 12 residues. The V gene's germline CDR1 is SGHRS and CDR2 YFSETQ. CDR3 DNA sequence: TGCGCCAGCAGTCGGCAGGACTATGGCTACACCTTC. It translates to CASSRQDYGYTF.

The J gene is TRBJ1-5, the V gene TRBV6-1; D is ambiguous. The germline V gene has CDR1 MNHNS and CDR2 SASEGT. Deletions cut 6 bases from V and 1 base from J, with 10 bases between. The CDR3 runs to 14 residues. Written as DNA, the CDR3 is TGTGCCAGCAGCCGCGACACCAGCAATCAGCCCCAGCATTTT. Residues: CASSRDTSNQPQHF.

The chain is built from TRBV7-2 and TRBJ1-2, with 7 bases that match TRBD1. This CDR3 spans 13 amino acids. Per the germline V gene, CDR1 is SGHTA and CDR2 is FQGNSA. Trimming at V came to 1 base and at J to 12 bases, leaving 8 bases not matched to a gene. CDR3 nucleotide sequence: TGTGCCAGCAGCTTAGGGTACAGGGGCCTTAACACCTTC. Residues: CASSLGYRGLNTF. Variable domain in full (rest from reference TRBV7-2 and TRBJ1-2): GAGVSQSPSNKVTEKGKDVELRCDPISGHTALYWYRQSLGQGLEFLIYFQGNSAPDKSGLPSDRFSAERTGGSVSTLTIQRTQQEDSAVYLCASSLGYRGLNTFGSGTRLTVV.

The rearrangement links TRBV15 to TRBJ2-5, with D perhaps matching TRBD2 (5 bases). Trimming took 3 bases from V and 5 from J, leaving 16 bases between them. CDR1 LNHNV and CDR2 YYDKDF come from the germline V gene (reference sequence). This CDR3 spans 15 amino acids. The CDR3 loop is CATSSADAGDETQYF. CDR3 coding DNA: TGTGCCACCAGCAGTGCCGATGCCGGGGATGAGACCCAGTACTTC.

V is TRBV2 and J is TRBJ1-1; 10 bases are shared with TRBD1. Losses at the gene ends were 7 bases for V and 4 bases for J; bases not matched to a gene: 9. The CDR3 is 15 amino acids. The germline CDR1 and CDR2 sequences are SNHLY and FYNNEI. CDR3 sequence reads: CASIQTGGGFTEAFF. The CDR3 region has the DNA TGTGCCAGCATACAGACAGGGGGCGGATTCACTGAAGCTTTCTTT.

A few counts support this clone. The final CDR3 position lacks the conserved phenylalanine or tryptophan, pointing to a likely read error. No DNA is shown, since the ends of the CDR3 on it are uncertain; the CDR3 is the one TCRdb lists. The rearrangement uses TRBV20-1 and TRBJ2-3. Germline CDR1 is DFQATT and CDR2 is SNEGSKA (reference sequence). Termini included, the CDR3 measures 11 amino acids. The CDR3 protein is CSASKETGTSG.

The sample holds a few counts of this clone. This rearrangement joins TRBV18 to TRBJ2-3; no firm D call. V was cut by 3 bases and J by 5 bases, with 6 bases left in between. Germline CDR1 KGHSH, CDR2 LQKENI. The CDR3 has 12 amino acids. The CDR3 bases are TGTGCCAGCTCACCCTCTCTAGATACGCAGTATTTT. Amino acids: CASSPSLDTQYF. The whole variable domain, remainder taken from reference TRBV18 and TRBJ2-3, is NAGVMQNPRHLVRRRGQEARLRCSPMKGHSHVYWYRQLPEEGLKFMVYLQKENIIDESGMPKERFSAEFPKEGPSILRIQQVVRGDSAAYFCASSPSLDTQYFGPGTRLTVL.

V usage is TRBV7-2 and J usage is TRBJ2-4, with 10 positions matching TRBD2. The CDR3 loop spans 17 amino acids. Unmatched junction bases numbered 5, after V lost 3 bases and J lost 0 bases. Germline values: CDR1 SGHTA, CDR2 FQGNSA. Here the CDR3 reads CASSFKSGGVAKNIQYF. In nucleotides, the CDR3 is TGTGCCAGCAGCTTTAAAAGCGGGGGGGTAGCCAAAAACATTCAGTACTTC.

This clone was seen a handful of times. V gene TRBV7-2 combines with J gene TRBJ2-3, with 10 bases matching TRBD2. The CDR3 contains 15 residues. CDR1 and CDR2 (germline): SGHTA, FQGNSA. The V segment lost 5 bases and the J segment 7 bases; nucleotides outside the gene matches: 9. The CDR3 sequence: CASSPAAGGPYTQYF. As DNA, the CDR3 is TGTGCCAGCAGCCCGGCAGCGGGGGGGCCGTATACGCAGTATTTT.

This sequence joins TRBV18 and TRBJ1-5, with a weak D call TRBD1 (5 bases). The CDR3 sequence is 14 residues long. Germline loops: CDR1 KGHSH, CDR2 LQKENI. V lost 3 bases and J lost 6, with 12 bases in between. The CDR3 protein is CASSPGGVGQPQHF. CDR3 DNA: TGTGCCAGCTCACCTGGAGGGGTAGGTCAGCCCCAGCATTTT.

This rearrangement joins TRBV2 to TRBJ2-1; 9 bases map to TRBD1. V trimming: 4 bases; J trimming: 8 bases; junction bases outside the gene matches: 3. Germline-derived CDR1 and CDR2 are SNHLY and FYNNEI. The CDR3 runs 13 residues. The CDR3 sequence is CASSGTGGHEQFF. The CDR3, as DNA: TGTGCCAGCAGTGGAACAGGGGGCCATGAGCAGTTCTTC.